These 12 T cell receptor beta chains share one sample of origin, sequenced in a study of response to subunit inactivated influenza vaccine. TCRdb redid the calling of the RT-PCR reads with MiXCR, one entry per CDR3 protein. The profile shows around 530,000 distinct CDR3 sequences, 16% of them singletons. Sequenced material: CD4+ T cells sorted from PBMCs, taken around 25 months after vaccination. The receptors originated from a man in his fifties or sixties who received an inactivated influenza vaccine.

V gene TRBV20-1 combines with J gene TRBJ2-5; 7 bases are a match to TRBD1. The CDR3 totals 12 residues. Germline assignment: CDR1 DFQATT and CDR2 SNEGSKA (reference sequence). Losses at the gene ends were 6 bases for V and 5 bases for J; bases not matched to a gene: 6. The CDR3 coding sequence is TGCAGTGCCAGATACAGGGGTGAGACCCAGTACTTC. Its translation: CSARYRGETQYF.

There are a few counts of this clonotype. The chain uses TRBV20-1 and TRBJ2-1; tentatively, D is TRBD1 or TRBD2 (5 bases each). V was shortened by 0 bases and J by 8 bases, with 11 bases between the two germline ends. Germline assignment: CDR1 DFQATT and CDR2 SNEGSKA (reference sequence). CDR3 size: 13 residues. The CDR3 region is CSARERGVDEQFF. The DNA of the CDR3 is TGCAGTGCTAGAGAGAGGGGTGTGGATGAGCAGTTCTTC.

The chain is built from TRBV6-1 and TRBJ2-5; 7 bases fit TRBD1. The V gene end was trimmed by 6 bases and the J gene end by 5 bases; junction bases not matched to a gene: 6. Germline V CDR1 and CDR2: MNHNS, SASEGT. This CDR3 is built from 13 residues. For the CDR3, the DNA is TGTGCCAGCAGGCCAACAGGGGACGAGACCCAGTACTTC. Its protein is CASRPTGDETQYF.

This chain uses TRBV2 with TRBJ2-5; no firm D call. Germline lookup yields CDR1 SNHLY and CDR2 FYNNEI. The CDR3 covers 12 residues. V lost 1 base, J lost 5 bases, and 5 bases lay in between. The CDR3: CASSEVRETQYF. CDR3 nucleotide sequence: TGTGCCAGCAGTGAAGTACGGGAGACCCAGTACTTC.

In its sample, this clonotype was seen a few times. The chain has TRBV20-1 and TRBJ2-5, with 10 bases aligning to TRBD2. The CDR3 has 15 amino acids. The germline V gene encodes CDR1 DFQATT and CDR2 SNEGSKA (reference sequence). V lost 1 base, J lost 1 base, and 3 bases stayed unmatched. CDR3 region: CSARVQRGGQETQYF. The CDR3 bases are TGCAGTGCTAGAGTCCAGCGGGGGGGCCAAGAGACCCAGTACTTC.

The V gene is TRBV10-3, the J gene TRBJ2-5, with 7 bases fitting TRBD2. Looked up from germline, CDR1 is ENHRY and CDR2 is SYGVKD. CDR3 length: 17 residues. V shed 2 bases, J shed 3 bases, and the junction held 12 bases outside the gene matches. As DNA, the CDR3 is TGTGCCATCAGTGAGCCTAGGACTAGTGGGCGCAAAGAGACCCAGTACTTC. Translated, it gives CAISEPRTSGRKETQYF.

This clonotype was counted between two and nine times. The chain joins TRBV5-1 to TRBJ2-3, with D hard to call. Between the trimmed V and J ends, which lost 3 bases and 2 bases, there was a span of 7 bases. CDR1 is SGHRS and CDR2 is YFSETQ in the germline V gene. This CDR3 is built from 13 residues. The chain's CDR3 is CASSSSPTDTQYF. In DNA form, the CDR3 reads TGCGCCAGCAGCTCATCCCCCACAGATACGCAGTATTTT.

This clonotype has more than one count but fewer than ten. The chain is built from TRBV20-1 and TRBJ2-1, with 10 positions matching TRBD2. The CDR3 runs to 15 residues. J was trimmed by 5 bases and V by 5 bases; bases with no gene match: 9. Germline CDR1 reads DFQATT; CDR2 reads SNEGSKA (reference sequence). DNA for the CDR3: TGCAGTGCTGCCCAAAGCGGGAGGGCCGACAATGAGCAGTTCTTC. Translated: CSAAQSGRADNEQFF.

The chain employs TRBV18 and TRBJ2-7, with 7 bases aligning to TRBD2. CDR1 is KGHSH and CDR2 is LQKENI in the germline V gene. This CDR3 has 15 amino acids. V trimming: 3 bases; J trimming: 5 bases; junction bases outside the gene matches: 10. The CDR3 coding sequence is TGTGCCAGCTCACCTCCGGGACTACCGCCTGACGAGCAGTACTTC. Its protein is CASSPPGLPPDEQYF.

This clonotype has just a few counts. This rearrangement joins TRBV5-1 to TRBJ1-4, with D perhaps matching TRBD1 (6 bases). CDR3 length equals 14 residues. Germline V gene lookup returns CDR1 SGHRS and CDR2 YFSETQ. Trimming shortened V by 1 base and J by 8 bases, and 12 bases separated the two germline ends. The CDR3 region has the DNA TGCGCCAGCAGCTTGTTCGGACAGTCAGAAAAACTGTTTTTT. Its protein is CASSLFGQSEKLFF.

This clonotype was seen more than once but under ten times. The CDR3 sequence is CASSQVTGGHYEQYF. In DNA, the CDR3 is TGTGCCAGCAGCCAAGTTACAGGGGGCCACTACGAGCAGTACTTC. V is TRBV4-2 and J is TRBJ2-7; TRBD1 agrees at 9 bases. CDR3 length: 15 amino acids. Germline assignment: CDR1 LGHNA and CDR2 YNFKEQ. V was pared by 1 base and J by 3 bases, with 4 bases of the junction left unmatched.

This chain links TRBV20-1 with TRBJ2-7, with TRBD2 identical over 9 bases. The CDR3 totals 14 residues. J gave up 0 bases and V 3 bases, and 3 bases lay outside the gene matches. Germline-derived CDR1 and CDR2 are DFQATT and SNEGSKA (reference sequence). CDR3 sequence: CSASTSGHSYEQYF. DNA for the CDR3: TGCAGTGCTAGTACTAGCGGGCACTCCTACGAGCAGTACTTC.